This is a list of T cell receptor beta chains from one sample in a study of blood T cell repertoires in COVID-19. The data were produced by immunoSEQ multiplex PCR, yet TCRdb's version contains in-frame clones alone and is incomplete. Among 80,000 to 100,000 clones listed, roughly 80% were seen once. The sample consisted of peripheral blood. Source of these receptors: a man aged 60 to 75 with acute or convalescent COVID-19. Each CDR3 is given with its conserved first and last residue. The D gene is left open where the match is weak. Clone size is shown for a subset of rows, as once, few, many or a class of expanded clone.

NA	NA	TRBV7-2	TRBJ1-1	CASNPDRNTEAFF	TGTGCCAGCAACCCCGACAGGAACACTGAAGCTTTCTTT
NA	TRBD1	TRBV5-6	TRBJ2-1	CASSSRRDRVYNEQFF	TGTGCCAGCAGCTCACGCCGGGACAGGGTATACAATGAGCAGTTCTTC
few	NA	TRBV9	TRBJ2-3	CASSAPRGTSTDTQYF	TGTGCCAGCAGCGCCCCCAGGGGTACTAGCACAGATACGCAGTATTTT
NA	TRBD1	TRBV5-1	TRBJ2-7	CASSRYIIRDRVGEQYF	TGCGCCAGCAGCCGCTATATCATCCGGGACAGGGTCGGCGAGCAGTACTTC
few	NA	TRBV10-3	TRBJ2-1	CAISGSVGEQFF	TGTGCCATCTCCGGCAGCGTAGGTGAGCAGTTCTTC
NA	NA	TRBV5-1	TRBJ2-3	CASSGQGRTDTQYF	TGCGCCAGCAGCGGGCAGGGTAGGACAGATACGCAGTATTTT
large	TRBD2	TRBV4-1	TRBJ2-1	CASSPKPGGPRVMDEQFF	TGCGCCAGCAGCCCCAAACCGGGGGGACCGCGAGTTATGGATGAGCAGTTCTTC
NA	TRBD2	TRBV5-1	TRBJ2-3	CASRRTSGSTDTQYF	TGCGCCAGCAGGAGGACTAGCGGGAGCACAGATACGCAGTATTTT
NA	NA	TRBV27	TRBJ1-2	CASRGGAYGYTF	TGTGCCAGCAGGGGCGGGGCCTATGGCTACACCTTC
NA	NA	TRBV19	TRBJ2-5	CASSPLSGGAEETQYF	TGTGCCAGTAGTCCACTGAGTGGGGGGGCCGAAGAGACCCAGTACTTC
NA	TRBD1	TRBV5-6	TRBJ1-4	CASSLWGTDPANEKLFF	TGTGCCAGCAGCTTGTGGGGGACAGACCCGGCTAATGAAAAACTGTTTTTT
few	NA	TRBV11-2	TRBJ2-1	CASSFRQGGNEQFF	TGTGCCAGCAGCTTCAGACAGGGAGGAAATGAGCAGTTCTTC
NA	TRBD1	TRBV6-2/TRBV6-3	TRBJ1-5	CASSRGQGNQPQHF	TGTGCCAGCAGTAGGGGACAGGGCAATCAGCCCCAGCATTTT
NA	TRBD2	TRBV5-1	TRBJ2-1	CASSELAGGLEQFF	TGCGCCAGCAGCGAACTAGCGGGAGGTTTGGAGCAGTTCTTC
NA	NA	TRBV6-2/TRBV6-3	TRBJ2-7	CASSRPGGYEQYF	TGTGCCAGCAGTCGCCCAGGGGGGTACGAGCAGTACTTC
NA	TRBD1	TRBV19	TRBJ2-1	CASSVRQGTYNEQFF	TGTGCCAGTAGTGTCAGACAGGGAACCTACAATGAGCAGTTCTTC
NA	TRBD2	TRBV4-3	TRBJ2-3	CASSQTPGLAPDTQYF	TGCGCCAGCAGCCAGACCCCGGGACTAGCCCCAGATACGCAGTATTTT
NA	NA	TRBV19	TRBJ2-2	CASRRGIAFANTGELFF	TGTGCCAGTAGACGGGGTATAGCATTCGCGAACACCGGGGAGCTGTTTTTT
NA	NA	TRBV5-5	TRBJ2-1	CASQKDSGSYNEQFF	TGTGCCAGCCAGAAGGACAGTGGCTCCTACAATGAGCAGTTCTTC
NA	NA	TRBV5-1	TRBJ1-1	CASSLRTANTEAFF	TGCGCCAGCAGCTTGCGTACAGCGAACACTGAAGCTTTCTTT
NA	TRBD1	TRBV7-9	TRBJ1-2	CASSKGQGYGYTF	TGTGCCAGCAGCAAGGGACAGGGGTATGGCTACACCTTC
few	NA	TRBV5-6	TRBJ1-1	CASSSDGKEAFF	TGTGCCAGCAGCTCGGACGGGAAAGAAGCTTTCTTT
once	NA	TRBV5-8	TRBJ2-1	CASRNQAGTFLEQFF	TGTGCCAGCAGAAACCAAGCGGGCACGTTCTTGGAGCAGTTCTTC
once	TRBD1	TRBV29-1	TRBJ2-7	CSVEVTGTEPYEQYF	TGCAGCGTTGAAGTGACCGGGACAGAACCCTACGAGCAGTACTTC